This T cell receptor (beta chain) is drawn from a study of T-cell memory formation after mild COVID-19. Looking at the study overall: TCR clustering was largely donor specific. Notes on the study in general: Clones contracting day 15 to 85 were balanced CD4/CD8; later expanders leaned CD4+. Some SARS-CoV-2-responding clones were already detected in memory before infection.

TCRdb reprocessed the 5' RACE reads via MiXCR and lists one record per CDR3 protein. The sample comprises hundreds of thousands of distinct CDR3 sequences, about a fifth of which are singletons, and roughly 9.1% rests with the top ten. V lost 6 bases and J lost 6; bases outside the gene matches: 5. This CDR3 comprises 15 residues. The germline gives CDR1 WSHSY, CDR2 SAAADI. This clonotype was observed many times. Its antigen is not known. The chain couples TRBV10-2 to TRBJ2-3, with TRBD2 matching over 14 bases. The TCR sequence derives from an adult woman who had mild COVID-19 (a few samples of this study predate the infection). Cell type and time point are not known. The sequenced sample was PBMCs or a T cell subset sorted from them (not recorded which). The CDR3 region is CASRRTSGRTDTQYF. CDR3 bases: TGCGCCAGCAGGAGGACTAGCGGGAGGACGGATACGCAGTATTTT.